The clone carrying this T cell receptor (beta chain) came up once. Germline loops: CDR1 MNHEY, CDR2 SVGAGI. Trimming left V 6 bases short and J 1 base short, with 14 bases between. The CDR3 loop spans 15 amino acids. The authors took blood RNA from unsorted whole blood and also extracted germline DNA. No patient had received treatment, and all had chronic HBV infection. This entry is derived from a study of tumor-infiltrating lymphocytes in primary liver carcinoma. A constant-region primer served to make TCR beta cDNA from roughly 480 ng total RNA. Libraries covering TCR beta were generated through three nested multiplex PCR rounds (using a slightly modified ARM-PCR). Forward primers for TRBV1-TRBV30 and a C-beta reverse primer served the first two PCR rounds, at about 10 cycles each. TCRdb re-called the multiplex PCR reads through MiXCR, storing one row per CDR3 protein. The sample includes 300,000 to 400,000 distinct CDR3 sequences, around three fifths of them seen just once.

Sequencing was done on a sample of peripheral blood. The gene calls are TRBV6-5 and TRBJ2-3; no clear D. The clonotype comes from a man aged 35 to 55 with primary liver carcinoma and hepatitis B virus infection. The CDR3 sequence: CASSSRKVGTDTQYF. The CDR3 DNA reads as TGTGCCAGCAGCAGCAGGAAGGTTGGCACAGATACGCAGTATTTT.